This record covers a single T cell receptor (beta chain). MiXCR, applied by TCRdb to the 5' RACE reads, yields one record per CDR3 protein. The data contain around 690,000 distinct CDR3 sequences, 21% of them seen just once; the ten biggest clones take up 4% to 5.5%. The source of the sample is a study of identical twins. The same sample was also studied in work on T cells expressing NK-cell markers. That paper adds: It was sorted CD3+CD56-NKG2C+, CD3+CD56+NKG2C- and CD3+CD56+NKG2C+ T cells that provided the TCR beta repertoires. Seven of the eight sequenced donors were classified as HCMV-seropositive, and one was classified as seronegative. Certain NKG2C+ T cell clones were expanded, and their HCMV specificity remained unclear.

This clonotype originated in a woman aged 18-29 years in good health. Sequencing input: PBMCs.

CDR3 residues: CASSSTKNLAGEFGAGELFF. CDR3 sequence (DNA): TGTGCCAGCAGCTCGACAAAAAATCTAGCGGGAGAATTTGGAGCCGGGGAGCTGTTTTTT. The chain joins TRBV11-2 to TRBJ2-2; 10 bases are shared with TRBD2. J lost 6 bases, V lost 4 bases, and 20 bases had no gene match. The germline V gene encodes CDR1 SGHAT and CDR2 FQNNGV. CDR3 length: 20 residues.